A selection of T cell receptor beta chains follows, all from one sample in a study of T cell responses to AZD1222 COVID-19 vaccine. The protocol was immunoSEQ multiplex PCR, while the TCRdb copy is restricted to in-frame clones and leaves out a portion. The table includes roughly 90,000 clones, over 75% detected once. This specimen consisted of peripheral blood, obtained 28 days after the second AZD1222 dose. Receptors were obtained from an adult who received the AZD1222 COVID-19 vaccine. CDR3s include the opening cysteine and the closing phenylalanine or tryptophan. D genes are given only for firm matches. Only part of the rows carry a size: once, few, many, or a class if the clone is expanded.

j_gene	d_gene	v_gene	abundance	CDR3nt	CDR3aa
TRBJ2-3	NA	TRBV11-2	NA	TGTGCCAGCAGCCGGTACACAGATACGCAGTATTTT	CASSRYTDTQYF
TRBJ1-2	NA	TRBV11-2	NA	TGTGCCAGCAGCTTCCCAGGGAGCTATGGCTACACCTTC	CASSFPGSYGYTF
TRBJ2-3	TRBD2	TRBV4-2	NA	TGTGCCAGCAGCCAAGATTGGACTAGCGGGGGGTGGGATACGCAGTATTTT	CASSQDWTSGGWDTQYF
TRBJ2-7	NA	TRBV7-3	few	TGTGCCAGCAGTCCTCCTAGGGCTTCCTACGAGCAGTACTTC	CASSPPRASYEQYF
TRBJ2-1	NA	TRBV5-5	NA	TGTGCCAGCAGCTTGGTCCCCAATGGGATTGAGCAGTTCTTC	CASSLVPNGIEQFF
TRBJ1-3	NA	TRBV7-9	NA	TGTGCCAGCAGCCCCTTGACCTCTGGAAACACCATATATTTT	CASSPLTSGNTIYF
TRBJ1-4	NA	TRBV13	NA	TGTGCCAGCAGCTTTGGGTTGAGCGAAAAACTGTTTTTT	CASSFGLSEKLFF
TRBJ2-2	TRBD1	TRBV29-1	NA	TGCAGCGTTGAAGGAGGCGGACAGGGGGCGAACACCGGGGAGCTGTTTTTT	CSVEGGGQGANTGELFF
TRBJ1-4	NA	TRBV7-9	NA	TGTGCCAGCAGCCCTCGCCAGGGTAACGAAAAACTGTTTTTT	CASSPRQGNEKLFF
TRBJ1-1	TRBD1	TRBV6-5	NA	TGTGCCAGCAGTTACTCGGGGACAGGGGGCACTGAAGCTTTCTTT	CASSYSGTGGTEAFF
TRBJ2-3	TRBD2	TRBV5-1	NA	TGCGCCAGCAGCCGAGGGACTAGCGGAGGCACAGATACGCAGTATTTT	CASSRGTSGGTDTQYF
TRBJ2-4	TRBD1	TRBV5-6	NA	TGTGCCAGCAGCGGGCGACAGGGTGTGGACATTCAGTACTTC	CASSGRQGVDIQYF
TRBJ2-7	NA	TRBV3-1/TRBV3-2	NA	TGTGCCAGCGCCCGGGCTCTGGACGGTCCCTACGAGCAGTACTTC	CASARALDGPYEQYF
TRBJ1-2	TRBD1	TRBV7-9	NA	TGTGCCAGCAGCTTAAAAGGGGGCGGTGGCTACACCTTC	CASSLKGGGGYTF
TRBJ2-5	TRBD2	TRBV5-1	NA	TGCGCCAGCAGCGACACACTAGCGGGGGGAGAGACCCAGTACTTC	CASSDTLAGGETQYF
TRBJ1-5	NA	TRBV5-1	NA	TGCGCCAGCAGCTCAGGGGTGAGCGGGAGCAATCAGCCCCAGCATTTT	CASSSGVSGSNQPQHF
TRBJ1-1	NA	TRBV6-5	once	TGTGCCAGCAGTTCCCAGATGGGCACTGAAGCTTTCTTT	CASSSQMGTEAFF
TRBJ1-5	NA	TRBV6-5	NA	TGTGCCAGCAGTTACTCCCGGGACAAAAATCAGCCCCAGCATTTT	CASSYSRDKNQPQHF
TRBJ2-1	NA	TRBV20-1	NA	TGCAGTGCTAGTCGTGCAGACCAGCAGTTCTTC	CSASRADQQFF
TRBJ2-1	NA	TRBV6-5	NA	TGTGCCAGCAGAGCCTTAGCGGTTACCAACAATGAGCAGTTCTTC	CASRALAVTNNEQFF
TRBJ2-5	TRBD2	TRBV27	NA	TGTGCCAGCAGTCGCGGGACTAGCGGGGGGGGCGGGACCCAGTACTTC	CASSRGTSGGGGTQYF
TRBJ2-7	NA	TRBV28	NA	TGTGCCAGCCGAGGGGGTAGCTACGAGCAGTACTTC	CASRGGSYEQYF
TRBJ1-1	NA	TRBV28	NA	TGTGCCAGTAGCGTTTTCCTGACGAACACTGAAGCTTTCTTT	CASSVFLTNTEAFF
TRBJ2-3	TRBD2	TRBV3-1/TRBV3-2	NA	TGTGCCAGCAGCCAACAGTTCCCAAAACTAGCGGGGGCCCTCACAGATACGCAGTATTTT	CASSQQFPKLAGALTDTQYF
TRBJ2-3	NA	TRBV29-1	NA	TGCAGCGTTGAAATTGAGGGACGCACAGATACGCAGTATTTT	CSVEIEGRTDTQYF
TRBJ2-5	TRBD1	TRBV5-1	NA	TGCGCCAGCAGCTTGGTCGGGACAGGGTTGGAGACCCAGTACTTC	CASSLVGTGLETQYF
TRBJ1-2	NA	TRBV4-3	NA	TGCGCCAGCAGCCGAGGCAGCGAAGCTAACTATGGCTACACCTTC	CASSRGSEANYGYTF
TRBJ2-6	NA	TRBV6-4	NA	TGTGCCAGCAGTGCCGACTCTGGGGGGGCCAACGTCCTGACTTTC	CASSADSGGANVLTF